This passage covers 13 T cell receptor beta chains from one sample sequenced in a study of CD8+ T cells in alopecia areata. RNA was isolated and reverse transcribed to cDNA, the sequencing template. The data were produced by immunoSEQ multiplex PCR, yet TCRdb's version contains in-frame clones alone and is incomplete. This sample includes more than 90,000 clones with no singletons; its ten biggest clones take up roughly a fifth. Sequencing used lesional skin. These receptor sequences come from a C3H/HeJ mouse with alopecia areata. This strain's MHC haplotype is H2-k.

On this clone itself: Gene names are mouse gene names. The CDR3 sequence is CASTQGQPNTGQLYF. The covered CDR3 bases are TGTGCCAGCACCCAGGGACAGCCAAACACCGGG. The rearrangement links TRBV13-3 to TRBJ2-2, with 7 bases matching TRBD1. The read is 4 residues too short to cover the CDR3 end, so that end is filled in from the germline J gene. CDR3 length: 15 amino acids. V lost 6 bases to trimming and J lost 0 bases; unmatched junction nucleotides: 5. The V gene's germline CDR1 is NNHDY and CDR2 SYVADS. Full variable domain (remainder filled in from reference TRBV13-3 and TRBJ2-2): EAAVTQSPRSKVAVTGGKVTLSCHQTNNHDYMYWYRQDTGHGLRLIHYSYVADSTEKGDIPDGYKASRPSQENFSLILELASLSQTAVYFCASTQGQPNTGQLYFGEGSKLTVL.

This clone was seen many times. Mouse gene names apply. The read gets to within 4 residues of the CDR3 end, and the germline J gene fills in the rest. The genes are TRBV1 and TRBJ2-3; D is unclear. This CDR3 is built from 12 residues. CDR1 is NSQYPW, CDR2 LRSPGD, per germline (reference sequence). The sequenced part of the CDR3 DNA is TGCACCTGCAGTGCACTGGAAGAA. Protein product: CTCSALEE. The complete CDR3 protein is CTCSALEETLYF.

This clone was counted only a few times. Any gene name here is a mouse gene name. The read finishes 4 residues shy of the CDR3 end, and the germline J gene is used to complete it. The V and J genes are TRBV13-3 and TRBJ2-4; 13 bases map to TRBD2. This CDR3 spans 16 amino acids. V lost 6 bases, J lost 0 bases, and 4 bases stayed unmatched. In germline, CDR1 is NNHDY, CDR2 SYVADS. CDR3 DNA (partial): TGTGCCAGCAACCGGGACTGGGGGGGTAGTCAAAAC. It translates to CASNRDWGGSQN. In full, the CDR3 is CASNRDWGGSQNTLYF.

Note on this clone: At residue 10, the translated DNA and the protein in TCRdb do not agree; the protein given here is derived from the DNA. Germline and genes: mouse. With the read ending 3 residues before the CDR3 end, the germline J gene is used to fill in that end. The chain combines TRBV17 with TRBJ1-3; a weak D match, TRBD1 (5 bases). Per the germline V gene, CDR1 is MNHDT and CDR2 is YYDKIL. Trimming pared 4 bases from V and 2 bases from J, leaving 6 bases between. The CDR3 runs to 13 residues. CDR3 DNA (partial): TGTGCTAGCAGTACCAGGGCTGGAAATACG. Amino acid sequence: CASSTRAGNT. The full CDR3 is CASSTRAGNTLYF.

This clone was found a few times. Gene names are the mouse ones. The CDR3 end lies 4 residues beyond the end of the read and is filled in from the germline J gene. The chain uses TRBV19 and TRBJ1-1; tentative D call: TRBD1 (6 bases). Per the germline V gene, CDR1 is FNHDT and CDR2 is SITEND (reference sequence). V gave up 1 base and J gave up 4 bases, with 11 bases separating them. The CDR3 spans 14 residues. This chain's CDR3 is CASSIRRGGTEVFF. The sequenced CDR3 bases are TGTGCCAGCAGTATACGCAGGGGTGGCACA.

This clone was seen a handful of times. The gene symbols are mouse symbols. The read gets to within 4 residues of the CDR3 end, and the germline J gene fills in the rest. This chain uses TRBV13-1 with TRBJ2-1, with 8 nucleotides matching TRBD2. V lost 1 base and J lost 2; bases outside the gene matches: 5. This CDR3 is 16 amino acids long. Germline V gives CDR1 NSHNY, CDR2 SYGAGN. The sequenced part of the CDR3 DNA is TGTGCCAGCAGTGATAATCCTGGGGGGTACTATGCT. Amino acids: CASSDNPGGYYA. The CDR3, in full, reads CASSDNPGGYYAEQFF.

On this clone itself: TCRdb lists a protein that is different at residue 12 from the translated DNA; the protein given here uses the DNA translation. The gene names given are mouse names. The read comes to an end 3 residues before the CDR3 does, leaving the germline J gene to fill in the end. The chain combines TRBV13-3 with TRBJ1-3, with 12 nucleotides matching TRBD1. Germline-derived CDR1 and CDR2 are NNHDY and SYVADS. This CDR3 has 15 residues. Trimming at V came to 6 bases and at J to 4 bases, leaving 5 bases not matched to a gene. The CDR3 reads CASTGTGGRGNTLYF. Incomplete CDR3 DNA: TGTGCCAGCACCGGGACAGGGGGCCGGGGAAATACG.

Note on this clone: Germline and genes here are mouse. Read sequence stops 4 residues before the CDR3 end, and the germline J gene provides the missing end. The rearrangement uses TRBV13-2 and TRBJ1-4; no firm D call. Germline V gene data show CDR1 as NNHNN and CDR2 as SYGAGS (reference sequence). Between the trimmed V and J ends, which lost 0 bases and 6 bases, there was a span of 12 bases. This CDR3 contains 15 residues. The CDR3 bases that were read are TGTGCCAGCGGTGATGCAGGTCCCGCCGACGAA. It specifies CASGDAGPADE. The CDR3 in its entirety is CASGDAGPADERLFF.

A word on this clone: Gene and germline names: mouse. Sequencing ends 4 residues short of the CDR3 end; the germline J gene provides the rest. Other DNA sequences in the sample encode the same CDR3. The J gene is TRBJ2-7, the V gene TRBV13-1; 12 bases align to TRBD2. The CDR3 runs 14 residues. The germline V gene encodes CDR1 NSHNY and CDR2 SYGAGN. CDR3 DNA (partial): TGTGCCAGCAGCGACTGGGGGGGCCTCGAT. The encoded protein is CASSDWGGLD. The whole CDR3 sequence reads CASSDWGGLDEQYF.

This clone was counted only a few times. Each gene name is a mouse one. The CDR3 end falls 4 residues outside the read, so it is completed with the germline J gene. The chain carries TRBV1 and TRBJ2-4, with 9 nucleotides matching TRBD1. Looked up from germline, CDR1 is NSQYPW and CDR2 is LRSPGD (reference sequence). This CDR3 is 17 amino acids long. Unmatched junction bases numbered 8, after V lost 1 base and J lost 3 bases. The CDR3 loop is CTCSAAGTGKGQNTLYF. The CDR3 bases that were read are TGCACCTGCAGTGCAGCCGGGACAGGGAAAGGGCAAAAC.

This clone was seen a handful of times. The genes are named according to mouse. The read gets to within 4 residues of the CDR3 end, and the germline J gene fills in the rest. This sequence joins TRBV13-3 and TRBJ2-7; 10 positions match TRBD1. Germline V gene data show CDR1 as NNHDY and CDR2 as SYVADS. Unmatched junction bases numbered 3, after V lost 0 bases and J lost 3 bases. CDR3 length: 15 amino acids. The CDR3 DNA, read in part, is TGTGCCAGCAGTGATGGGGACAGGGGAGGCTAT. This gives the protein CASSDGDRGGY. The full CDR3 protein reads CASSDGDRGGYEQYF.

In its sample, this clone was seen a few times. The gene names given are mouse names. The read halts 4 residues ahead of the CDR3 end, with the missing end drawn from the germline J gene. The chain joins TRBV13-1 to TRBJ2-7, with 10 bases lining up with TRBD2. V gave up 3 bases and J gave up 3 bases; unmatched junction bases: 3. The germline V gene encodes CDR1 NSHNY and CDR2 SYGAGN. The CDR3 runs to 14 residues. The part of the CDR3 DNA that was read is TGTGCCAGCAGTGTCGACTGGGGGGACTAT. It yields the protein CASSVDWGDY. The whole CDR3 reads CASSVDWGDYEQYF.

This clone has a handful of counts. Gene names refer to mouse genes. The CDR3 extends 4 residues past the end of the read, so its final part is completed from the germline J gene. This rearrangement joins TRBV17 to TRBJ2-4; the match to TRBD2 covers 8 bases. There are 12 residues in the CDR3. Germline V gene data show CDR1 as MNHDT and CDR2 as YYDKIL. CDR3 DNA (partial): TGTGCTACGAGCTGGGGGGAAAAC. This sequence encodes CATSWGEN. The full CDR3 sequence reads CATSWGENTLYF.